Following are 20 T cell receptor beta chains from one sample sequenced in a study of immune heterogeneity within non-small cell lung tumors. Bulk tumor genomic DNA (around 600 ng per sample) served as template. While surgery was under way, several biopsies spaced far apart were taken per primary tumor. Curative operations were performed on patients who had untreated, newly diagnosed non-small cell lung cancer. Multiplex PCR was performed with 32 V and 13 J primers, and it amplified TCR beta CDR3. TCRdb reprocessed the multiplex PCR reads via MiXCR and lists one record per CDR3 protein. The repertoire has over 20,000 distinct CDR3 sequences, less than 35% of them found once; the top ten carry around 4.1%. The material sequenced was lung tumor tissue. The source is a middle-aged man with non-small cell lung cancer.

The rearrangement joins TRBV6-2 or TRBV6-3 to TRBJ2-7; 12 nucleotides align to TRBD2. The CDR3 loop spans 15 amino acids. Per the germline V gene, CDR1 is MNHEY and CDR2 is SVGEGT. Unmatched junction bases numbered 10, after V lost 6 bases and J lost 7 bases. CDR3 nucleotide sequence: TGTGCCAGCAGGTCCGGGACTAGCGGGCTGGGGGAGCAGTACTTC. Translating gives CASRSGTSGLGEQYF.

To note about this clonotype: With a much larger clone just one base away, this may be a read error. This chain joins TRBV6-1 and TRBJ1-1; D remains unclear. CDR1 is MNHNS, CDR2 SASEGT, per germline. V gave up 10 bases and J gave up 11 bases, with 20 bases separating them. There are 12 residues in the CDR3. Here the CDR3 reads CATRLGSFRAFF. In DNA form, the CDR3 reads TGTGCCACACGGTTAGGGAGTTTTAGGGCTTTCTTT.

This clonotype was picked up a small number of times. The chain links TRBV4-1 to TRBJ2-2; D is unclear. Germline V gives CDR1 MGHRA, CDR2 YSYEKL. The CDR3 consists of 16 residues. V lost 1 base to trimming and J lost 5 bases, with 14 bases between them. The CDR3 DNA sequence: TGCGCCAGCAGCCAAGCGGATGCGAAAGGTACCGGGGAGCTGTTTTTT. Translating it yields CASSQADAKGTGELFF.

The CDR3 sequence: CASSQENEQFF. The CDR3 DNA is TGTGCCAGCAGCCAAGAGAATGAGCAGTTCTTC. The chain uses TRBV11-2 and TRBJ2-1; D remains ambiguous. There are 11 residues in the CDR3. In germline, CDR1 is SGHAT, CDR2 FQNNGV. Trimming removed 5 bases at V and 7 bases at J, with 6 bases between.

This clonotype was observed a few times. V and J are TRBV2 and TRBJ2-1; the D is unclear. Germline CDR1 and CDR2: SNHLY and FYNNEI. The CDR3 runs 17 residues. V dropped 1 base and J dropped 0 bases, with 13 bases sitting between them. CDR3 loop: CASSEGAGGASYNEQFF. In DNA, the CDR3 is TGTGCCAGCAGTGAAGGGGCCGGTGGAGCCTCCTACAATGAGCAGTTCTTC.

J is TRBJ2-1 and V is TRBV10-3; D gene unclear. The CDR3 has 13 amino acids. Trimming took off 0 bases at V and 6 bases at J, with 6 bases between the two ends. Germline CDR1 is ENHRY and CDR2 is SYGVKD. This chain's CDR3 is CAISESNSNEQFF. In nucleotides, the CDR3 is TGTGCCATCAGTGAGTCGAACAGCAATGAGCAGTTCTTC.

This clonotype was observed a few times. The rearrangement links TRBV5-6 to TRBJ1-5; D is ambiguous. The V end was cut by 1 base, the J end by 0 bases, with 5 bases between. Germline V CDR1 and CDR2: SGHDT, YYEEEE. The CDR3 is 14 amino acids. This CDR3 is CASSLSYSNQPQHF. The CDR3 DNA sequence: TGTGCCAGCAGCTTGAGCTATAGCAATCAGCCCCAGCATTTT.

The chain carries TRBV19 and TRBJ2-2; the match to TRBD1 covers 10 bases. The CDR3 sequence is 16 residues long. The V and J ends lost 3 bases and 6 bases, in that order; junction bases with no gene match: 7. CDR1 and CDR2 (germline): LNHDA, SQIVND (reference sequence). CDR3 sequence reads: CASSMTGGYIAGELFF. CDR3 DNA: TGTGCCAGTAGTATGACAGGGGGCTATATTGCCGGGGAGCTGTTTTTT.

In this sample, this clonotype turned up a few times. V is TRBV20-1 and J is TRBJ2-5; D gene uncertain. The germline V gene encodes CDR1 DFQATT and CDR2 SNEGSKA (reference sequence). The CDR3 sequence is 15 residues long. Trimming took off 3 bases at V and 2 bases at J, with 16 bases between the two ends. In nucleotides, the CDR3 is TGCAGTGCTAGGAAAGCGAGCGTTCCACAAGAGACCCAGTACTTC. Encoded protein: CSARKASVPQETQYF.

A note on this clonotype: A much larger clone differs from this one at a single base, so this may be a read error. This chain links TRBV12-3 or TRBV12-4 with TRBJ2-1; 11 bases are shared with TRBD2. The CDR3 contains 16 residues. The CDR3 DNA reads TGTGCCAGCAGTTTTGTTGGGCTAGCGGGAGGAGTTGAGCGGTTCTTC. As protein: CASSFVGLAGGVERFF.

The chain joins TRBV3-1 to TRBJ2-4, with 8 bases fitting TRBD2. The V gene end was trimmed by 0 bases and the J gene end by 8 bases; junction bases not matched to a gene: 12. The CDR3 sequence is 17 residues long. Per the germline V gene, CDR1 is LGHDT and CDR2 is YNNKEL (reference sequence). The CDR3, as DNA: TGTGCCAGCAGCCAAGATATCGGGAGGAGCGGGAGATACATTCAGTACTTC. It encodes CASSQDIGRSGRYIQYF.

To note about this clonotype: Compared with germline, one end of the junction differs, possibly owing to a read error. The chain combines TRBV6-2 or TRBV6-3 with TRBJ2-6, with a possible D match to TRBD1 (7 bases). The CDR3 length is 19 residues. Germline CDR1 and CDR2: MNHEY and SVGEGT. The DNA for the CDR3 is TGTGTCAGCAGTTACGTTGCGGGACAGATGCTCTCTGGGGCCAACGTCCTGACTTTC. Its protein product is CVSSYVAGQMLSGANVLTF.

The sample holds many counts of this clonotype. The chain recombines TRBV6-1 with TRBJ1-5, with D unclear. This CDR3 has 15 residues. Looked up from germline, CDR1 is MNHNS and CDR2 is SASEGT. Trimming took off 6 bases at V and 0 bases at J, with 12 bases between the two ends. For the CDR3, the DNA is TGTGCCAGCAGACGGGATAGCATTAGCAATCAGCCCCAGCATTTT. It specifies CASRRDSISNQPQHF.

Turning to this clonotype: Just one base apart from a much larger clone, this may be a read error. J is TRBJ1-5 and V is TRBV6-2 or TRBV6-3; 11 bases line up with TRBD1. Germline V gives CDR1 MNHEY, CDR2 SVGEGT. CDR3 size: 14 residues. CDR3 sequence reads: CASSGTGGNQPKHF. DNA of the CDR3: TGTGCCAGCAGCGGGACAGGGGGGAATCAGCCCAAGCATTTT.

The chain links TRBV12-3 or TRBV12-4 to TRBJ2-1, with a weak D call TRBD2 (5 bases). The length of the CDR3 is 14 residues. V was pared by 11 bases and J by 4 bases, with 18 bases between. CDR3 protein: CAGAPLASYNEQFF. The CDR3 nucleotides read TGTGCCGGCGCCCCCCTAGCCTCATACAATGAGCAGTTCTTC.

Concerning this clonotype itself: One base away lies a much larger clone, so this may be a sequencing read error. Written as DNA, the CDR3 is TGTGCCAGCAGTATGCAGAGGGGGTCCGATGGCTACACCTTC. This translates into CASSMQRGSDGYTF. The V gene is TRBV12-3 or TRBV12-4, the J gene TRBJ1-2, with D possibly being TRBD1 (6 bases). Trimming shortened V by 5 bases and J by 6 bases, and 16 bases separated the two germline ends. CDR3 length: 14 residues.

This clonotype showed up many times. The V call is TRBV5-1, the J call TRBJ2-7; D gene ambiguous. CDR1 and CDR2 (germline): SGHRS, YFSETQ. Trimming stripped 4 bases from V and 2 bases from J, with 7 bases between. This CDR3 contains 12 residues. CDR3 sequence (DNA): TGCGCCAGCAGCATAGACGCCTACGAGCAGTACTTC. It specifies CASSIDAYEQYF.

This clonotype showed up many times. CDR3: CATSPRTSGSSEQYF. CDR3 DNA: TGTGCCACCAGCCCCCGGACTAGCGGGAGCTCCGAGCAGTACTTC. The chain recombines TRBV15 with TRBJ2-7, with 13 nucleotides matching TRBD2. CDR1 and CDR2 (germline): LNHNV, YYDKDF (reference sequence). With V trimmed by 5 bases and J by 6 bases, 7 bases remained unmatched. The CDR3 is made up of 15 amino acids.

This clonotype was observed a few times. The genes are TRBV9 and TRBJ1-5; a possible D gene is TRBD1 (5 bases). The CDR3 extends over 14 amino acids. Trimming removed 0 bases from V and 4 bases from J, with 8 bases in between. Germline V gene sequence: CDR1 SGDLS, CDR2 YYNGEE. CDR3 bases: TGTGCCAGCAGCGTAGGGGGCAGTAATCAGCCCCAGCATTTT. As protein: CASSVGGSNQPQHF.

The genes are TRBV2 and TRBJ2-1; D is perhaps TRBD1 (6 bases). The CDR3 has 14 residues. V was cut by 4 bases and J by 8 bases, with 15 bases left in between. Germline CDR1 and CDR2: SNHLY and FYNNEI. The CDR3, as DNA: TGTGCCAGCAGTGCAAGGAGCAGGGGAGATGAGCAGTTCTTC. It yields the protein CASSARSRGDEQFF.